This TCR beta chain emerged from a study of OX40 agonist ivuxolimab in advanced cancers. Broader study findings: At 0.1 to 3.0 mg/kg and by week 6, clonal expansion occurred in CD4+ and CD8+ blood T cells.

Germline V lookup: CDR1 MNHEY, CDR2 SVGAGI. There are 15 residues in the CDR3. Trimming took 6 bases from V and 6 from J; bases not matched to a gene: 6. Repertoires were generated with immunoSEQ multiplex PCR, while TCRdb's copy carries only in-frame clones and drops some. The table lists tens of thousands of clones, over 75% of them singletons. On this clone itself: Its antigen remains unidentified.

This TCR was recovered from an adult with an advanced solid tumor such as melanoma, head and neck, liver or kidney cancer. This chain links TRBV6-5 with TRBJ1-6; TRBD1 matches at 9 bases. The sequencing used CD4+ or CD8+ T cells sorted from blood, collected in a trial of the OX40 agonist ivuxolimab. The CDR3 loop reads CASRIGTGFNSPLHF. The CDR3 nucleotides read TGTGCCAGCAGAATCGGGACAGGGTTTAATTCACCCCTCCACTTT.